The clone carrying this TCR beta chain was recorded many times. The sample belongs to a study of spatial heterogeneity in lung cancer. Study-wide background: There were consistently more beta-chain sequences detected than alpha-chain sequences.

The study tagged each TCR cDNA molecule with a unique molecular identifier. TCRdb processed the 5' RACE reads anew with MiXCR; each CDR3 protein has one entry. The sample includes roughly 38,000 distinct CDR3 sequences, approximately 3% of them seen just once. Time point given: sample taken at primary tumor resection. Untreated early-stage non-small cell lung cancer patients, 70 to 85 in total, were the donors. From tumor, nontumor lung or frozen PBMC, whole RNA was taken unsorted for sequencing. The ends were cut back, 1 base at V and 1 base at J, with 8 bases in the middle. The CDR3 consists of 15 residues. Germline CDR1 and CDR2: SGHTA and FQGNSA.

The clonotype comes from a male donor with early-stage non-small cell lung cancer. The chain has TRBV7-2 and TRBJ1-5; unclear D gene. Sequenced material: normal lung tissue next to the tumor, taken at surgery. The CDR3: CASSLGGASNQPQHF. The CDR3 nucleotides are TGTGCCAGCAGCTTAGGGGGTGCGAGCAATCAGCCCCAGCATTTT.